This T cell receptor beta chain was retrieved from a study of T cell responses to AZD1222 COVID-19 vaccine (dated by TCRdb to the early 2020s). Some background on the complete study: TCR sequencing covered 230 to 250 trial participants: 200 to 220 given two doses of AZD1222 and 26 given two doses of MenACWY control vaccine. Trial participants were enrolled into age subgroups of 18-55, 56-69 and 70-plus years, which contained around 150, 29 and 61 TCR-sequenced participants, respectively. General conclusions and limits of the study: The 56-69-year group was small, and its depth increase did not reach significance, likely because of low power. Participants were mostly white British and included more females than males, and it was suggested by the authors that clonal diversity may have been underestimated. Vaccine-associated CD4 TCRs spanned the whole spike protein, with dominant responses in regions 160-218 and 743-854. No day 14 peak-response samples were available, so repertoires were characterized only after the peak T cell response. After two AZD1222 doses, spike-specific TCR breadth and depth were significantly higher than at day 0 and than in MenACWY recipients. Epitopes outside the regions mutated in the B.1.351 and B.1.1.7 variants were reportedly recognized by nearly half of the unique spike-specific TCRs. Conclusions about previously exposed vaccinees are limited because only six or seven AZD1222 recipients were SARS-CoV-2 seropositive at baseline.

The CDR3 regions of human TCRbeta chains were subjected to immunosequencing. The paper's data handling went like this. Repertoire TCRs were checked for matches against a reference library of SARS-CoV-2-specific TCRs that had been generated using the MIRA antigen-specificity platform. Breadth was defined as the fraction of unique TCRs that were SARS-CoV-2-associated, and depth was defined as the fraction of total T cells that were SARS-CoV-2-associated. Using the MIRA data, every spike-specific TCR was mapped to the spike region that the TCR reacted to and assigned to either a CD4 or a CD8 class. Log10-transformed breadth and depth values were compared by one-way ANOVA with Sidak's multiple comparisons tests. The clones in this table, taken by TCRdb from immuneACCESS, are in-frame only. Not every clone is retained; where verified, under half of the shortfall comes from an unresolved V gene, and the cause of the rest is unknown. The V and J calls and clone size were taken over from that table, and D and trimming were inferred from the DNA. This sample lists fewer than 200,000 clones; just over 90% were detected once. The ten top clones hold around 3.6% of the sample.

In the paper's terms, the time point label means: about 28 days (+/-7) after the second vaccine dose. The intended sense of this specimen's treatment or condition label: meningococcal conjugate vaccine given as trial control. Samples from vaccinated people were obtained from the UK trials COV001 and COV002, which included a single-blind randomized controlled phase 2/3 trial of AZD1222 (ChAdOx1 nCoV-19) in healthy adults. For TCRbeta chain sequencing, PBMC samples were collected from trial participants at day 0 and at day 28 after the second dose. From the germline V gene, CDR1 is MNHEY and CDR2 is SVGAGI. The CDR3, from cysteine to phenylalanine, totals 14 residues. Kept here is only the CDR3 DNA, which spans 42 bases and is read in frame from base 1. V loses 7 bases, J loses 1 base, and the germline ends lie 11 bases apart. With regard to this clone: Its antigen is still unknown. No quality values exist for individual bases; no much larger clone is one base distant.

The chain is assembled from TRBV6-5 and TRBJ1-3, with the D gene call left open. The source of this sequence is an adult who received the MenACWY meningococcal vaccine as a control. The material sequenced was peripheral blood, taken 28 days after the second dose of the MenACWY control vaccine. The DNA reads as follows: TGTGCCAGCATTACCGACGGATCTGGAAACACCATATATTTT. This sequence encodes CASITDGSGNTIYF.